The 12 T cell receptor beta chains below come from one sample, sequenced in a study of cytomegalovirus exposure and HLA in healthy donors. PCR involved 60 Vbeta and 13 Jbeta primers. TCRdb's copy holds only in-frame clones and misses some; the assay was immunoSEQ multiplex PCR. The sample consists of 190,000 or so clones, about four fifths of them appearing once. Sequences were obtained from PBMCs. These receptors were obtained from a boy under 10 years old in good health and CMV-seronegative.

This rearrangement joins TRBV2 to TRBJ2-7; D is perhaps TRBD1 (6 bases). This CDR3 region has 15 residues. The V gene lost 6 bases and the J gene lost 0 bases, with 15 bases spanning the gap. The germline V gene has CDR1 SNHLY and CDR2 FYNNEI. The CDR3 DNA reads as TGTGCCAGCAGCCTAACCGGGACACTCTCCTACGAGCAGTACTTC. Protein product: CASSLTGTLSYEQYF. The complete variable domain, with remaining parts taken from reference TRBV2 and TRBJ2-7, reads EPEVTQTPSHQVTQMGQEVILRCVPISNHLYFYWYRQILGQKVEFLVSFYNNEISEKSEIFDDQFSVERPDGSNFTLKIRSTKLEDSAMYFCASSLTGTLSYEQYFGPGTRLTVT.

This chain links TRBV7-2 with TRBJ2-5, with 8 bases fitting TRBD1. The germline gives CDR1 SGHTA, CDR2 FQGNSA. J lost 5 bases, V lost 5 bases, and 10 bases had no gene match. The CDR3 sequence is 15 residues long. CDR3 sequence: CASSRASGGVETQYF. The DNA for the CDR3 is TGTGCCAGCAGCCGAGCTTCAGGGGGCGTCGAGACCCAGTACTTC.

The rearrangement joins TRBV15 to TRBJ2-5, with TRBD1 matching 10 bases. The CDR3 contains 17 residues. Germline V gene sequence: CDR1 LNHNV, CDR2 YYDKDF (reference sequence). The trim removed 0 bases at V and 5 bases at J, leaving 9 bases unmatched. Here the CDR3 reads CATSRDPGQGFSETQYF. The CDR3 DNA reads as TGTGCCACCAGCAGAGATCCGGGACAGGGGTTTTCGGAGACCCAGTACTTC.

The CDR3 nucleotides read TGTGCCAGCGTTTCAGGGGCGCACGGCTACACCTTC. Translated, it gives CASVSGAHGYTF. The chain couples TRBV6-5 to TRBJ1-2; a possible D gene is TRBD1 (6 bases). The CDR3 has 12 residues. The V and J ends lost 8 bases and 8 bases respectively, with 15 bases between them. CDR1 and CDR2 from the germline V gene are MNHEY and SVGAGI.

The chain employs TRBV4-2 and TRBJ2-3; 8 bases are shared with TRBD1. CDR1 and CDR2 (germline): LGHNA, YNFKEQ. The CDR3 has 16 amino acids. The V and J ends lost 4 bases and 5 bases, in that order; junction bases with no gene match: 11. The DNA for the CDR3 is TGTGCCAGCAGCCCAACTGGACAGGGCGAGGGAGATACGCAGTATTTT. Its protein product is CASSPTGQGEGDTQYF.

The gene calls are TRBV11-2 and TRBJ2-7, with D uncertain. CDR3 length equals 12 residues. CDR1 and CDR2 from the germline V gene are SGHAT and FQNNGV. Between the trimmed V and J ends, which lost 8 bases and 2 bases, there was a span of 10 bases. CDR3 amino acids: CASSRNPYEQYF. The DNA for the CDR3 is TGTGCCAGCTCGAGAAACCCCTACGAGCAGTACTTC.

CDR3 in DNA: TGTGCCAGCAGTGAAGGACAGGCCGGGGGGACTGAAGCTTTCTTT. It encodes CASSEGQAGGTEAFF. The chain carries TRBV6-1 and TRBJ1-1, with D perhaps TRBD1 (6 bases). Trimming took off 1 base at V and 5 bases at J, with 14 bases between the two ends. This CDR3 contains 15 residues. Germline CDR1 reads MNHNS; CDR2 reads SASEGT.

This clone has just a few counts. The chain uses TRBV4-3 and TRBJ1-2; tentative D call: TRBD1 (6 bases). The CDR3 extends over 11 amino acids. V gave up 5 bases and J gave up 8 bases, with 9 bases separating them. Germline values: CDR1 LGHNA, CDR2 YSLEER. CDR3 loop: CASSSTGGYTF. Here the CDR3 DNA reads TGCGCCAGCAGCTCTACAGGGGGCTACACCTTC.

This clone occurred a few times. The chain joins TRBV7-2 to TRBJ2-5; D possibly corresponds to TRBD2 (6 bases). CDR1 is SGHTA, CDR2 FQGNSA, per germline. Trimming shortened V by 7 bases and J by 1 base, and 10 bases separated the two germline ends. The length of the CDR3 is 13 residues. CDR3 sequence reads: CASKLGGQETQYF. CDR3 sequence (DNA): TGTGCCAGCAAATTGGGGGGCCAAGAGACCCAGTACTTC.

The V call is TRBV9, the J call TRBJ1-2, with 8 bases matching TRBD1. This CDR3 is built from 13 residues. V lost 7 bases and J lost 0; bases outside the gene matches: 2. Looked up from germline, CDR1 is SGDLS and CDR2 is YYNGEE. CDR3 in amino acids: CASGQGSNYGYTF. CDR3 bases: TGTGCCAGCGGACAGGGCTCTAACTATGGCTACACCTTC.

This clone was observed a few times. The V and J genes are TRBV2 and TRBJ2-3; 14 nucleotides match TRBD2. This CDR3 spans 16 amino acids. V was clipped by 5 bases and J by 5 bases; unmatched bases: 6. CDR1 is SNHLY and CDR2 is FYNNEI in the germline V gene. The CDR3 nucleotides read TGTGCCAGCAGTCCGACTAGCGGGGGGGTTGGAGATACGCAGTATTTT. This gives the protein CASSPTSGGVGDTQYF.

This clone occurred a few times. This rearrangement joins TRBV4-2 to TRBJ1-1; D is uncertain. Trimming cost V 1 base and J 3 bases, with 6 bases left between them. CDR1 and CDR2 from the germline V gene are LGHNA and YNFKEQ. The CDR3 spans 13 residues. The CDR3 here is CASSQGGHTEAFF. As DNA, the CDR3 is TGTGCCAGCAGCCAAGGAGGTCACACTGAAGCTTTCTTT.